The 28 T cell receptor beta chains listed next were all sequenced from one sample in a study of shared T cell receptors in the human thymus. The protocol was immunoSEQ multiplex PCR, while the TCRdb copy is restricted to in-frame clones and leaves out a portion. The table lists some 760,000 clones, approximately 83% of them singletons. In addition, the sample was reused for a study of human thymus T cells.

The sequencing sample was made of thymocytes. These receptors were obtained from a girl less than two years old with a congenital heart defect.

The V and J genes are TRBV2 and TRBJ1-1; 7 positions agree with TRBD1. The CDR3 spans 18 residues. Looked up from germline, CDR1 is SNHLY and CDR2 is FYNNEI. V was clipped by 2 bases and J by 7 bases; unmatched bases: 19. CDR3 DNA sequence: TGTGCCAGCAGTGAATGGTGGCAGGGGGGTCGGGCGACCGGTGAAGCTTTCTTT. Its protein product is CASSEWWQGGRATGEAFF. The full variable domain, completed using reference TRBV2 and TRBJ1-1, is EPEVTQTPSHQVTQMGQEVILRCVPISNHLYFYWYRQILGQKVEFLVSFYNNEISEKSEIFDDQFSVERPDGSNFTLKIRSTKLEDSAMYFCASSEWWQGGRATGEAFFGQGTRLTVV.

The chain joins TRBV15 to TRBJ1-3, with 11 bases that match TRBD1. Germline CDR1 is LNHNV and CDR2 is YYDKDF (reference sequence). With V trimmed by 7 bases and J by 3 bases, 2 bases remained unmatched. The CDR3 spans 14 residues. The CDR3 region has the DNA TGTGCCACCACGGACAGGGGGCATGGAAACACCATATATTTT. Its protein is CATTDRGHGNTIYF. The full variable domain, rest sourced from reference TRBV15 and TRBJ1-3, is DAMVIQNPRYQVTQFGKPVTLSCSQTLNHNVMYWYQQKSSQAPKLLFHYYDKDFNNEADTPDNFQSRRPNTSFCFLDIRSPGLGDTAMYLCATTDRGHGNTIYFGEGSWLTVV.

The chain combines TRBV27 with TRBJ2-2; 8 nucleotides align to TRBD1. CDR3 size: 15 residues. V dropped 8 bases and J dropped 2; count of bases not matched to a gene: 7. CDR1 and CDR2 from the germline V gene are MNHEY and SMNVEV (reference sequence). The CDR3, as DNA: TGTGCCAGCTCCTCCAGGGGGCCCAACACCGGGGAGCTGTTTTTT. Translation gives CASSSRGPNTGELFF.

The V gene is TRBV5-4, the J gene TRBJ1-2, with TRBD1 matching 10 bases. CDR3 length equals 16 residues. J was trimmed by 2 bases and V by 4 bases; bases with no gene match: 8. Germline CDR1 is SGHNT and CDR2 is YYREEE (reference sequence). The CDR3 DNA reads TGTGCCAGCAGCGGAACTCGACAGGGGGCGAACTATGGCTACACCTTC. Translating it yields CASSGTRQGANYGYTF.

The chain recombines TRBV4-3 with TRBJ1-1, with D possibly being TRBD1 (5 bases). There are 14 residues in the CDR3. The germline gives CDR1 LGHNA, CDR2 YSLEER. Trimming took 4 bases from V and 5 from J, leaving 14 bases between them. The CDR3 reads CASSPLGRATEAFF. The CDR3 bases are TGCGCCAGCAGCCCACTTGGCAGGGCTACTGAAGCTTTCTTT.

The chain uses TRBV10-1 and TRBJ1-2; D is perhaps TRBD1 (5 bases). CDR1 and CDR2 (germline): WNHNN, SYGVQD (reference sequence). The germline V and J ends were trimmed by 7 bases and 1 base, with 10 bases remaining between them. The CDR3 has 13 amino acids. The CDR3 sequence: CASKRQSNYGYTF. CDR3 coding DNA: TGCGCCAGCAAAAGACAGAGTAACTATGGCTACACCTTC.

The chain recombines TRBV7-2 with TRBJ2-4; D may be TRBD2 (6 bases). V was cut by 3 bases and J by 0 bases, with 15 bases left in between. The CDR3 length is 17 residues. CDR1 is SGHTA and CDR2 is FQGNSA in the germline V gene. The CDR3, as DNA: TGTGCCAGCAGCTTTGGTAAGGGAGGTGGAGCCAAAAACATTCAGTACTTC. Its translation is CASSFGKGGGAKNIQYF.

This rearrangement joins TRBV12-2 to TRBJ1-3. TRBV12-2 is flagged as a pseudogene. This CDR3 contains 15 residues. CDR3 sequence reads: CASRLGEGWRNTIYF. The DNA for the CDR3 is TGTGCAAGTCGCTTAGGGGAGGGATGGCGAAACACCATATATTTT.

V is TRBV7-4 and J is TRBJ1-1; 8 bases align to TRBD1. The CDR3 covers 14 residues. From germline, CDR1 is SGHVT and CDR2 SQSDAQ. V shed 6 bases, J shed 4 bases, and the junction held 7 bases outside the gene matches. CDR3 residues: CASRTRDRRTEAFF. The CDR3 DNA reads TGTGCCAGCAGAACACGGGACAGGCGCACTGAAGCTTTCTTT.

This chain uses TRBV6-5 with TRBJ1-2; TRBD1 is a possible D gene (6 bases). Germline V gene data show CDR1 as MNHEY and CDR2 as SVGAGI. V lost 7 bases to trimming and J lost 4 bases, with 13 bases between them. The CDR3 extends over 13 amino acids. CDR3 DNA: TGTGCCAGCACCAGGGGCCCCTTCTATGGCTACACCTTC. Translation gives CASTRGPFYGYTF.

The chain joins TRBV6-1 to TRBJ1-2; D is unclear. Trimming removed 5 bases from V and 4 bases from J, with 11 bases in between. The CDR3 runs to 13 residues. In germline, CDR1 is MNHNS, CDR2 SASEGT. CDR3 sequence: CASSPGLLYGYTF. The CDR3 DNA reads TGTGCCAGCAGTCCAGGACTCCTCTATGGCTACACCTTC.

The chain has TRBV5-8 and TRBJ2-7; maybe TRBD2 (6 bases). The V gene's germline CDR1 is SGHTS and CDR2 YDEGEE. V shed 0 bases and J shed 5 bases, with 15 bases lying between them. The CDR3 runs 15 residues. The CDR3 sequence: CASSLVRGKMDEQYF. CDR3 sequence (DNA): TGTGCCAGCAGCTTGGTTCGGGGGAAGATGGACGAGCAGTACTTC.

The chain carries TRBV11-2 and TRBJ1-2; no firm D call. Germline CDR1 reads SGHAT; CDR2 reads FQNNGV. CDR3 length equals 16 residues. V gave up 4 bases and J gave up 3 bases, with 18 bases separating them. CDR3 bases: TGTGCCAGCAGCTCTAGAGACTTCACACGGGACTATGGCTACACCTTC. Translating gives CASSSRDFTRDYGYTF.

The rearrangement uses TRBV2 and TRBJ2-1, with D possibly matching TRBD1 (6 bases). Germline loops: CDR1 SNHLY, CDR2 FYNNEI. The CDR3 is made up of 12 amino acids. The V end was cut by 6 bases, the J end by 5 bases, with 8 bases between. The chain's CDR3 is CASSHRDNEQFF. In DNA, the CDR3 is TGTGCCAGCAGCCACAGGGACAATGAGCAGTTCTTC.

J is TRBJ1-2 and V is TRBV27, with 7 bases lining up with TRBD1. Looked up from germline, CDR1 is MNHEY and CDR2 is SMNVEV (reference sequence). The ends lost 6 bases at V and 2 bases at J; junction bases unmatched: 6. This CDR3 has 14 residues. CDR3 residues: CASSFDRDNYGYTF. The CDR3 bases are TGTGCCAGCAGCTTTGACAGGGACAACTATGGCTACACCTTC.

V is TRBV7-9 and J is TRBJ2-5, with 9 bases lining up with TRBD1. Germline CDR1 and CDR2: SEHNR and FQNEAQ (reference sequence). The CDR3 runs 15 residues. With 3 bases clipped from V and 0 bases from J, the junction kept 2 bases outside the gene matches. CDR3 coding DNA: TGTGCCAGCAGCTTCGGGACAGGGTACCAAGAGACCCAGTACTTC. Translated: CASSFGTGYQETQYF. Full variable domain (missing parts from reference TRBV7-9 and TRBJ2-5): DTGVSQNPRHKITKRGQNVTFRCDPISEHNRLYWYRQTLGQGPEFLTYFQNEAQLEKSRLLSDRFSAERPKGSFSTLEIQRTEQGDSAMYLCASSFGTGYQETQYFGPGTRLLVL.

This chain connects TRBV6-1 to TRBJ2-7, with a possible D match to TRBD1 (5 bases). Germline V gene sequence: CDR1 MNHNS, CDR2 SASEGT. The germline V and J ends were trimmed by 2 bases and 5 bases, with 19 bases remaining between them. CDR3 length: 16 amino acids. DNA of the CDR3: TGTGCCAGCAGTGAAATCTTGTGTCAGGGTTGCGACGAGCAGTACTTC. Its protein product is CASSEILCQGCDEQYF.

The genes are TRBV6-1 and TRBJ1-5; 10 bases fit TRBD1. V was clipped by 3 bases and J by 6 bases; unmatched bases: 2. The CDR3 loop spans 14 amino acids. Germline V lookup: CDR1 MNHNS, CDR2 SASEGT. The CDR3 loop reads CASSEGQGRQPQHF. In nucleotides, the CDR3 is TGTGCCAGCAGTGAGGGACAGGGGCGTCAGCCCCAGCATTTT.

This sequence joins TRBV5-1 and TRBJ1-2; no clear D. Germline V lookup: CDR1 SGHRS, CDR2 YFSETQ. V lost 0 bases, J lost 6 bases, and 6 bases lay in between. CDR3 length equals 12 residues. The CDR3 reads CASSLAGHGYTF. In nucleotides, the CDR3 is TGCGCCAGCAGCTTGGCCGGTCATGGCTACACCTTC.

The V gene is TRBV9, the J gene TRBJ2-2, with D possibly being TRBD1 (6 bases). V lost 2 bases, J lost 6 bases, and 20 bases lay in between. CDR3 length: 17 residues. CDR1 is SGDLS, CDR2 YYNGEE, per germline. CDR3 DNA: TGTGCCAGCAGCGTTTTTGGGGCAGGGGTGAGTCCCGGGGAGCTGTTTTTT. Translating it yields CASSVFGAGVSPGELFF.

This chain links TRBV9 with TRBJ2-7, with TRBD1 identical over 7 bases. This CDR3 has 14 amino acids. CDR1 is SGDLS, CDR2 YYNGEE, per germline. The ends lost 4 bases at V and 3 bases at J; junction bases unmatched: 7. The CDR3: CASSLTGELYEQYF. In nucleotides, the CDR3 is TGTGCCAGCAGCCTTACAGGGGAACTCTACGAGCAGTACTTC.

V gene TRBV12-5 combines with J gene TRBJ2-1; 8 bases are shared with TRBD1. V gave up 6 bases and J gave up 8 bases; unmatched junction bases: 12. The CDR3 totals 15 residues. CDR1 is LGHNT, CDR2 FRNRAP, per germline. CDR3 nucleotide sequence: TGTGCTAGTGGCTTAGACAGGGGACGGCAATATGAGCAGTTCTTC. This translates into CASGLDRGRQYEQFF.

This CDR3 is CASRYSRDRNNSPLHF. CDR3 nucleotide sequence: TGTGCCAGCAGATATTCCCGGGACAGAAATAATTCACCCCTCCACTTT. V usage is TRBV5-6 and J usage is TRBJ1-6, with TRBD1 identical over 7 bases. V lost 5 bases to trimming and J lost 5 bases; unmatched junction nucleotides: 10. The CDR3 runs 16 residues. Germline V gene data show CDR1 as SGHDT and CDR2 as YYEEEE.

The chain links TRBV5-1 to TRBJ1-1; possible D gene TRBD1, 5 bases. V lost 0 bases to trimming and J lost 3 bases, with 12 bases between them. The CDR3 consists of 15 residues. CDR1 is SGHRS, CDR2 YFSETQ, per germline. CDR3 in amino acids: CASSLVRARHTEAFF. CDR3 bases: TGCGCCAGCAGCTTGGTCAGGGCGCGCCACACTGAAGCTTTCTTT.

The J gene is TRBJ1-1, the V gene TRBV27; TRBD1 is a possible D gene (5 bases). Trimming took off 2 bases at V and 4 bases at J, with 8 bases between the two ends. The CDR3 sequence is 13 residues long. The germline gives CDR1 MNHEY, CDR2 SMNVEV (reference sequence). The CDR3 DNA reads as TGTGCCAGCAGTTTAAGGAGGGGCACTGAAGCTTTCTTT. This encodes CASSLRRGTEAFF.

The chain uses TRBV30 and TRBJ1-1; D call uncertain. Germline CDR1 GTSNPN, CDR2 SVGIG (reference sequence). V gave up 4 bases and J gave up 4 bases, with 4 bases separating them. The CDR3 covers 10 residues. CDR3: CAWTFTEAFF. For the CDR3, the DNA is TGTGCCTGGACCTTCACTGAAGCTTTCTTT.

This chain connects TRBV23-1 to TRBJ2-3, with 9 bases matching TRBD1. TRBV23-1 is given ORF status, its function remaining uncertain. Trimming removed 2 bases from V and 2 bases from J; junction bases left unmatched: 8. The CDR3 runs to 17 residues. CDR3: CASSQTPGTGHTDTQYF. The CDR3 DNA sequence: TGCGCCAGCAGTCAAACCCCCGGGACAGGGCACACAGATACGCAGTATTTT.

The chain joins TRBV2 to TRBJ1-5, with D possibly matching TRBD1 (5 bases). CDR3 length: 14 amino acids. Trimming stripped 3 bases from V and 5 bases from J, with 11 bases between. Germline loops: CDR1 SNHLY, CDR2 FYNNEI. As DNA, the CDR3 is TGTGCCAGCAGTGATGGGCCAGGGTATCAGCCCCAGCATTTT. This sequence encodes CASSDGPGYQPQHF.